Reported below is one T cell receptor beta chain. Antigen unknown. Germline V CDR1 and CDR2: LGHNA, YSLEER. The CDR3 sequence is 15 residues long. J gave up 3 bases and V 1 base, and 5 bases lay outside the gene matches. This sample was included in a study of CD8+ T cells in alopecia areata. Study-wide findings and caveats: In scalp, tofacitinib significantly decreased clonality and expanded CD8+ clones among the top 100.

TCR sequencing used cDNA made by reverse transcription of extracted RNA. Data came from immunoSEQ multiplex PCR; TCRdb stores just in-frame clones and leaves some out. The data show about 70,000 clones, approximately 29% seen once. Noted treatment: oral pan-JAK inhibitor, 5-10 mg twice daily. The chain couples TRBV4-3 to TRBJ2-7, with 8 bases matching TRBD1. Here the sequenced sample was CD8+ T cells sorted from blood, taken at week 4, from a patient treated with tofacitinib. The origin of this receptor is a human donor with alopecia areata. CDR3 sequence (DNA): TGCGCCAGCAGCCAAGTGGGTACAGGGGGCTACGAGCAGTACTTC. It encodes CASSQVGTGGYEQYF.